One and the same sample provided the 13 T cell receptor beta chains below, sequenced in a study of shared clonotypes between healthy human individuals. Profiling relied on immunoSEQ multiplex PCR, and the TCRdb table lists in-frame clones only, not all of them. The sample holds around 690,000 clones, around 91% seen once. What was sequenced was memory CD8+ T cells from PBMCs. Subset noted: CD45RO+ cells pooled with CCR7-negative TemRA cells. These receptors came from a man younger than 35 in good health. Some clones in this sample may be carry-over from other donors' samples.

The chain recombines TRBV27 with TRBJ1-3; D unclear. V was trimmed by 5 bases and J by 4 bases, leaving 9 bases between them. This CDR3 spans 13 amino acids. CDR1 is MNHEY, CDR2 SMNVEV, per germline (reference sequence). Written as DNA, the CDR3 is TGTGCCAGCAGTCCCCTTCAAGGAAACACCATATATTTT. This translates into CASSPLQGNTIYF.

The chain is built from TRBV28 and TRBJ2-7; the match to TRBD2 covers 8 bases. The CDR3 spans 15 residues. Germline-derived CDR1 and CDR2 are MDHEN and SYDVKM. V lost 7 bases and J lost 2; bases outside the gene matches: 10. The CDR3 bases are TGTGCCAGCAAAGACGCCAGGACTAGCCCCTACGAGCAGTACTTC. Translated, it gives CASKDARTSPYEQYF.

On this clone: Germline and junction disagree at one end, which may indicate a read error. CDR3 residues: CASGLGTYNTEAFF. For the CDR3, the DNA is TGTGCCAGCGGCTTGGGGACATATAACACTGAAGCTTTCTTT. V usage is TRBV5-5 and J usage is TRBJ1-1, with D perhaps TRBD1 (6 bases). Germline CDR1 is SGHKS and CDR2 is YYEKEE (reference sequence). The length of the CDR3 is 14 residues. The full variable domain, completed using reference TRBV5-5 and TRBJ1-1, is DAGVTQSPTHLIKTRGQQVTLRCSPISGHKSVSWYQQVLGQGPQFIFQYYEKEERGRGNFPDRFSARQFPNYSSELNVNALLLGDSALYLCASGLGTYNTEAFFGQGTRLTVV.

The gene calls are TRBV15 and TRBJ2-7; perhaps TRBD2 as D (6 bases). Germline V CDR1 and CDR2: LNHNV, YYDKDF (reference sequence). The CDR3 has 14 residues. Trimming removed 4 bases at V and 2 bases at J, with 12 bases between. The DNA of the CDR3 is TGTGCCACCAGCATACGGGAGTCGCCCTACGAGCAGTACTTC. Its translation is CATSIRESPYEQYF.

The rearrangement uses TRBV27 and TRBJ2-2, with 7 bases aligning to TRBD1. The CDR3 extends over 14 amino acids. Trimming at V came to 10 bases and at J to 4 bases, leaving 9 bases not matched to a gene. Per germline, CDR1 MNHEY and CDR2 SMNVEV (reference sequence). The CDR3: CANLRGQSTGELFF. CDR3 sequence (DNA): TGTGCCAACCTGAGGGGACAGAGCACCGGGGAGCTGTTTTTT.

This sequence joins TRBV19 and TRBJ1-5; TRBD1 is a possible D gene (6 bases). Germline loops: CDR1 LNHDA, CDR2 SQIVND (reference sequence). The CDR3 extends over 15 amino acids. Trimming took 3 bases from V and 0 from J, leaving 9 bases between them. CDR3 DNA sequence: TGTGCCAGTAGTATTTCAGGGGATAGCAATCAGCCCCAGCATTTT. It specifies CASSISGDSNQPQHF.

In this sample, this clone turned up once. The CDR3 here is CASSTVRGGQETQYF. DNA of the CDR3: TGTGCCAGTAGTACGGTCAGGGGGGGGCAAGAGACCCAGTACTTC. This chain uses TRBV19 with TRBJ2-5, with D perhaps being TRBD1 or TRBD2 (7 bases each). CDR1 and CDR2 from the germline V gene are LNHDA and SQIVND (reference sequence). The CDR3 runs 15 residues. Trimming cost V 4 bases and J 2 bases, with 14 bases left between them.

This clone was counted once. The chain is built from TRBV27 and TRBJ2-1; the match to TRBD1 covers 9 bases. The CDR3 is 14 residues long. V was pared by 10 bases and J by 1 base, with 5 bases of the junction left unmatched. The germline gives CDR1 MNHEY, CDR2 SMNVEV (reference sequence). The CDR3 region has the DNA TGTGCCACCGCGGACAGGGGTTCCTACAATGAGCAGTTCTTC. Protein product: CATADRGSYNEQFF.

The chain carries TRBV19 and TRBJ1-2, with TRBD1 identical over 9 bases. After removal of 3 bases from V and 5 bases from J, the junction contained 1 base not matched to a gene. The CDR3 extends over 13 amino acids. Germline CDR1 is LNHDA and CDR2 is SQIVND (reference sequence). In DNA form, the CDR3 reads TGTGCCAGTAGTATCGGGACAGGGTATGGCTACACCTTC. It specifies CASSIGTGYGYTF.

This chain joins TRBV29-1 and TRBJ2-7; the match to TRBD1 covers 11 bases. This CDR3 comprises 13 residues. Germline V gives CDR1 SQVTM, CDR2 ANQGSEA. Trimming cost V 6 bases and J 2 bases; bases outside gene matches: 3. The CDR3 DNA is TGCAGCGTGATGGGACAGGGGGCCTACGAGCAGTACTTC. As protein: CSVMGQGAYEQYF.

This chain connects TRBV5-1 to TRBJ2-6, with D perhaps TRBD2 (6 bases). Germline V gene sequence: CDR1 SGHRS, CDR2 YFSETQ. This CDR3 has 16 residues. The V and J ends lost 3 bases and 2 bases respectively, with 12 bases between them. In DNA, the CDR3 is TGCGCCAGCAGCTCGGACTATAGCACTGGGGCCAACGTCCTGACTTTC. This encodes CASSSDYSTGANVLTF.

The rearrangement uses TRBV2 and TRBJ2-1; a possible D gene is TRBD2 (6 bases). Between the trimmed V and J ends, which lost 1 base and 8 bases, there was a span of 15 bases. The CDR3 extends over 15 amino acids. Germline V CDR1 and CDR2: SNHLY, FYNNEI. The CDR3 protein is CASSEDSAGSDEQFF. The DNA for the CDR3 is TGTGCCAGCAGTGAAGATTCGGCGGGATCGGATGAGCAGTTCTTC.

This clone came up once. The genes are TRBV15 and TRBJ2-1; 10 bases match TRBD2. V lost 6 bases to trimming and J lost 10 bases; unmatched junction nucleotides: 9. Per germline, CDR1 LNHNV and CDR2 YYDKDF (reference sequence). The CDR3 is made up of 14 amino acids. The CDR3 region has the DNA TGTGCCACCAGTGGAGGCCTAGCGGGAGTGGAGCAGTTCTTC. Its translation is CATSGGLAGVEQFF.